The next 30 T cell receptor beta chains were all read from a single sample in a study of blood T cell repertoires in COVID-19. Assay used: immunoSEQ multiplex PCR; TCRdb lists only in-frame clones, some missing. The sample lists some 90,000 clones; about 83% were seen once. The sequencing sample was made of peripheral blood. These receptors originate from a woman aged 55-70 years with COVID-19, enrolled during active disease.

The rearrangement links TRBV30 to TRBJ1-5; D remains ambiguous. CDR3 length equals 19 residues. The V and J ends lost 0 bases and 1 base respectively, with 22 bases between them. Germline V gene lookup returns CDR1 GTSNPN and CDR2 SVGIG (reference sequence). In nucleotides, the CDR3 is TGTGCCTGGAGTGTCGGGAGCAATCCTAAGAGTTGGAGCAATCAGCCCCAGCATTTT. It encodes CAWSVGSNPKSWSNQPQHF. The full variable domain, rest sourced from reference TRBV30 and TRBJ1-5, is SQTIHQWPATLVQPVGSPLSLECTVEGTSNPNLYWYRQAAGRGLQLLFYSVGIGQISSEVPQNLSASRPQDRQFILSSKKLLLSDSGFYLCAWSVGSNPKSWSNQPQHFGDGTRLSIL.

This clone was counted a single time. The chain has TRBV7-3 and TRBJ2-5, with TRBD2 matching 8 bases. This CDR3 is 14 amino acids long. Germline V CDR1 and CDR2: SGHTA, FQGTGA. Losses at the gene ends were 6 bases for V and 1 base for J; bases not matched to a gene: 4. The CDR3 DNA reads as TGTGCCAGCAGTCGGGGGGGATCCCAAGAGACCCAGTACTTC. As protein: CASSRGGSQETQYF.

CDR3 in DNA: TGTGCCAGCAGCCGGACACAAATCGAAGCTTTCTTT. Amino acids: CASSRTQIEAFF. V usage is TRBV12-3 or TRBV12-4 and J usage is TRBJ1-1; TRBD1 might be the D (5 bases). Trimming pared 6 bases from V and 8 bases from J, leaving 13 bases between. The CDR3 runs to 12 residues.

The rearrangement links TRBV28 to TRBJ2-7, with 8 bases matching TRBD2. Germline V gene lookup returns CDR1 MDHEN and CDR2 SYDVKM. The CDR3 runs to 18 residues. V shed 5 bases, J shed 2 bases, and the junction held 17 bases outside the gene matches. The CDR3 protein is CASSHLFGGAILAYEQYF. The CDR3, as DNA: TGTGCCAGCAGTCACCTCTTCGGGGGGGCCATTTTAGCCTACGAGCAGTACTTC.

The chain is built from TRBV6-2 or TRBV6-3 and TRBJ1-5; 7 nucleotides match TRBD1. With V trimmed by 0 bases and J by 7 bases, 9 bases remained unmatched. This CDR3 comprises 16 residues. Germline loops: CDR1 MNHEY, CDR2 SVGEGT. CDR3 sequence: CASSYSQGSDSQPQHF. The CDR3, as DNA: TGTGCCAGCAGTTACTCACAGGGGTCTGATTCCCAGCCCCAGCATTTT.

The V call is TRBV3-1 (or the pseudogene TRBV3-2), the J call TRBJ2-3; 7 nucleotides match TRBD1. From germline, CDR1 is LGHDT and CDR2 YNNKEL (reference sequence). The length of the CDR3 is 14 residues. V was pared by 4 bases and J by 1 base, with 2 bases of the junction left unmatched. The CDR3: CASSLTGGTDTQYF. CDR3 bases: TGTGCCAGCAGCCTTACAGGGGGCACAGATACGCAGTATTTT.

The chain combines TRBV19 with TRBJ2-5, with TRBD2 matching over 7 bases. V was pared by 4 bases and J by 0 bases, with 8 bases of the junction left unmatched. This CDR3 spans 16 amino acids. CDR1 is LNHDA, CDR2 SQIVND, per germline (reference sequence). The DNA for the CDR3 is TGTGCCAGTAGTAGCATAATCGCGGGGGACCAAGAGACCCAGTACTTC. Protein sequence: CASSSIIAGDQETQYF. The variable domain in full, completed from reference TRBV19 and TRBJ2-5, reads DGGITQSPKYLFRKEGQNVTLSCEQNLNHDAMYWYRQDPGQGLRLIYYSQIVNDFQKGDIAEGYSVSREKKESFPLTVTSAQKNPTAFYLCASSSIIAGDQETQYFGPGTRLLVL.

J is TRBJ1-3 and V is TRBV9; 8 bases match TRBD1. The ends lost 6 bases at V and 4 bases at J; junction bases unmatched: 3. The germline gives CDR1 SGDLS, CDR2 YYNGEE. The CDR3 totals 13 residues. The chain's CDR3 is CASTPGGGNTIYF. DNA of the CDR3: TGTGCCAGCACCCCAGGGGGCGGAAACACCATATATTTT.

This chain joins TRBV4-1 and TRBJ2-1; 10 bases line up with TRBD1. V dropped 2 bases and J dropped 8; count of bases not matched to a gene: 12. The CDR3 is 17 amino acids. Germline V CDR1 and CDR2: MGHRA, YSYEKL. The CDR3 protein is CASSQMAGQGLFYEQFF. The CDR3 DNA sequence: TGCGCCAGCAGCCAAATGGCGGGACAGGGGTTGTTCTATGAGCAGTTCTTC.

The chain is built from TRBV9 and TRBJ2-3; TRBD2 matches at 10 bases. Germline V gene lookup returns CDR1 SGDLS and CDR2 YYNGEE. After removal of 0 bases from V and 1 base from J, the junction contained 2 bases not matched to a gene. CDR3 length equals 16 residues. CDR3 sequence (DNA): TGTGCCAGCAGCGTAGTAGCGGGGGGTCGCACAGATACGCAGTATTTT. Its protein product is CASSVVAGGRTDTQYF.

CDR3 protein: CASRRDSLGQPQHF. The CDR3 DNA reads as TGTGCCAGCAGACGCGACAGCCTGGGCCAGCCCCAGCATTTT. This chain uses TRBV6-5 with TRBJ1-5, with D possibly matching TRBD1 (5 bases). V gave up 6 bases and J gave up 7 bases, with 16 bases separating them. Germline assignment: CDR1 MNHEY and CDR2 SVGAGI. The CDR3 sequence is 14 residues long.

This clone was detected once. The chain uses TRBV6-2 or TRBV6-3 and TRBJ2-7; maybe TRBD2 (6 bases). This CDR3 is 16 amino acids long. The V end was cut by 0 bases, the J end by 4 bases, with 16 bases between. The V gene's germline CDR1 is MNHEY and CDR2 SVGEGT. CDR3 bases: TGTGCCAGCAGTTACTCCCGGGCCCCTGGGAGGTACGAGCAGTACTTC. It encodes CASSYSRAPGRYEQYF.

The chain links TRBV7-2 to TRBJ2-7; D is undetermined. CDR1 and CDR2 (germline): SGHTA, FQGNSA. This CDR3 has 13 amino acids. The V end lost 0 bases, the J end lost 4 bases, and 7 bases lay between the germline ends. CDR3 loop: CASSLARGYEQYF. The CDR3 DNA reads as TGTGCCAGCAGCTTAGCCCGAGGATACGAGCAGTACTTC. The whole variable domain, remainder taken from reference TRBV7-2 and TRBJ2-7, is GAGVSQSPSNKVTEKGKDVELRCDPISGHTALYWYRQSLGQGLEFLIYFQGNSAPDKSGLPSDRFSAERTGGSVSTLTIQRTQQEDSAVYLCASSLARGYEQYFGPGTRLTVT.

The V and J genes are TRBV30 and TRBJ2-6, with a possible D match to TRBD1 (6 bases). CDR3 length: 13 amino acids. V lost 4 bases, J lost 4 bases, and 8 bases lay in between. Germline values: CDR1 GTSNPN, CDR2 SVGIG (reference sequence). The CDR3 sequence is CAWTGAGANVLTF. The CDR3 DNA reads as TGTGCCTGGACAGGGGCCGGGGCCAACGTCCTGACTTTC.

The chain uses TRBV5-1 and TRBJ2-3; possibly TRBD2 for D (7 bases). V lost 7 bases to trimming and J lost 0 bases, with 12 bases between them. The CDR3 consists of 14 residues. Germline assignment: CDR1 SGHRS and CDR2 YFSETQ. The CDR3 bases are TGCGCCAGCTGCGGGGGCAGTAGCACAGATACGCAGTATTTT. Its protein product is CASCGGSSTDTQYF.

The chain has TRBV10-3 and TRBJ1-2; 9 bases are a match to TRBD1. Looked up from germline, CDR1 is ENHRY and CDR2 is SYGVKD. J was trimmed by 2 bases and V by 11 bases; bases with no gene match: 3. The CDR3 length is 12 residues. As DNA, the CDR3 is TGTGCCGGCGGACAGGGGAACTATGGCTACACCTTC. This gives the protein CAGGQGNYGYTF.

This chain connects TRBV7-9 to TRBJ1-2; TRBD1 matches 9 bases. Germline CDR1 is SEHNR and CDR2 is FQNEAQ (reference sequence). The CDR3 extends over 17 amino acids. V gave up 1 base and J gave up 5 bases; unmatched junction bases: 11. CDR3 in DNA: TGTGCCAGCAGCTTAGATCGATTGGGACAGGGAAGATATGGCTACACCTTC. Residues: CASSLDRLGQGRYGYTF.

V and J are TRBV11-2 and TRBJ1-2; D gene ambiguous. This CDR3 has 13 amino acids. Germline CDR1 and CDR2: SGHAT and FQNNGV. V gave up 1 base and J gave up 4 bases, with 7 bases separating them. This CDR3 reads CASSLGQSYGYTF. CDR3 DNA: TGTGCCAGCAGCTTAGGGCAGTCCTATGGCTACACCTTC.

The gene calls are TRBV5-5 and TRBJ2-7; D is possibly TRBD1 (6 bases). Deletions cut 0 bases from V and 2 bases from J, with 9 bases between. Germline V gives CDR1 SGHKS, CDR2 YYEKEE (reference sequence). This CDR3 has 14 residues. DNA of the CDR3: TGTGCCAGCAGCTTGGCCCCAGGGGCCTACGAGCAGTACTTC. Translation gives CASSLAPGAYEQYF.

This clone has just one count. The rearrangement links TRBV30 to TRBJ1-3; no reliable D call. Deletions cut 5 bases from V and 2 bases from J, with 7 bases between. The CDR3 consists of 12 residues. Germline assignment: CDR1 GTSNPN and CDR2 SVGIG (reference sequence). In DNA, the CDR3 is TGTGCCTGGGTTTCCACTGGAAACACCATATATTTT. It translates to CAWVSTGNTIYF.

The chain employs TRBV2 and TRBJ1-1, with 8 bases aligning to TRBD1. This CDR3 is 12 amino acids long. The junction had 1 base not matched to a gene; V was cut back by 6 bases and J by 4 bases. Per the germline V gene, CDR1 is SNHLY and CDR2 is FYNNEI. DNA for the CDR3: TGTGCCAGCAGCGGACAGGGCACTGAAGCTTTCTTT. Its protein is CASSGQGTEAFF.

The chain employs TRBV18 and TRBJ2-7; TRBD1 might be the D (6 bases). Germline CDR1 is KGHSH and CDR2 is LQKENI. V lost 2 bases, J lost 3 bases, and 11 bases lay in between. The CDR3 covers 14 residues. The CDR3 coding sequence is TGTGCCAGCTCACCAGACAGGATACTCTACGAGCAGTACTTC. Amino acids: CASSPDRILYEQYF.

The chain couples TRBV9 to TRBJ2-1; 14 bases fit TRBD2. The CDR3 totals 17 residues. Germline values: CDR1 SGDLS, CDR2 YYNGEE. J was trimmed by 6 bases and V by 0 bases; bases with no gene match: 5. The chain's CDR3 is CASSVGRLAGGLNEQFF. The CDR3 DNA reads TGTGCCAGCAGCGTAGGCCGACTAGCGGGGGGGCTCAATGAGCAGTTCTTC. Together with reference TRBV9 and TRBJ2-1, the CDR3 gives the full variable domain: DSGVTQTPKHLITATGQRVTLRCSPRSGDLSVYWYQQSLDQGLQFLIQYYNGEERAKGNILERFSAQQFPDLHSELNLSSLELGDSALYFCASSVGRLAGGLNEQFFGPGTRLTVL.

The chain is built from TRBV5-1 and TRBJ2-1; perhaps TRBD2 as D (6 bases). With 0 bases removed from V and 7 bases from J, the gap between germline ends came to 11 bases. This CDR3 is 14 amino acids long. Germline V lookup: CDR1 SGHRS, CDR2 YFSETQ. CDR3 nucleotide sequence: TGCGCCAGCAGCTTGGGGGCAGGGAGGAATGAGCAGTTCTTC. The encoded protein is CASSLGAGRNEQFF.

The chain recombines TRBV19 with TRBJ1-3; D remains unclear. The CDR3 has 16 residues. Germline V gene sequence: CDR1 LNHDA, CDR2 SQIVND (reference sequence). V lost 2 bases to trimming and J lost 0 bases, with 11 bases between them. CDR3 sequence: CASSITMGSSGNTIYF. The CDR3 DNA reads as TGTGCCAGTAGTATAACAATGGGCAGCTCTGGAAACACCATATATTTT.

Here the CDR3 reads CASSRPTGTYEQYF. Written as DNA, the CDR3 is TGTGCCAGCTCCCGGCCCACAGGGACCTACGAGCAGTACTTC. This sequence joins TRBV18 and TRBJ2-7; D may be TRBD1 (6 bases). V shed 6 bases and J shed 2 bases, with 14 bases lying between them. This CDR3 has 14 residues. CDR1 and CDR2 (germline): KGHSH, LQKENI.

Comments on this clone: A read error may account for a junction end that differs from germline. The chain is built from TRBV20-1 and TRBJ2-5; D remains unclear. CDR1 and CDR2 from the germline V gene are DFQATT and SNEGSKA (reference sequence). CDR3 size: 11 residues. The CDR3 loop is CSAPSYTRTHF. CDR3 nucleotides: TGCAGTGCCCCCTCCTATACGAGAACTCACTTC.

The J gene is TRBJ2-7, the V gene TRBV9; D is unresolved. CDR3 length: 13 amino acids. Trimming took 3 bases from V and 5 from J, leaving 12 bases between them. Germline V gene lookup returns CDR1 SGDLS and CDR2 YYNGEE. The CDR3 loop reads CASSGAQPNEQYF. CDR3 bases: TGTGCCAGCAGCGGGGCACAGCCTAACGAGCAGTACTTC.

This clone showed up just once. The chain uses TRBV18 and TRBJ1-2; TRBD1 is a possible D gene (5 bases). CDR1 and CDR2 (germline): KGHSH, LQKENI. The CDR3 is made up of 15 amino acids. V shed 3 bases and J shed 3 bases, with 14 bases lying between them. CDR3 sequence: CASSPGQGRDYGYTF. As DNA, the CDR3 is TGTGCCAGCTCACCGGGCCAGGGCAGGGACTATGGCTACACCTTC.

The chain combines TRBV7-3 with TRBJ2-1, with D possibly matching TRBD1 (5 bases). With 4 bases removed from V and 2 bases from J, the gap between germline ends came to 6 bases. CDR1 SGHTA and CDR2 FQGTGA come from the germline V gene. The CDR3 loop spans 13 amino acids. CDR3: CASSSQAYNEQFF. The CDR3, as DNA: TGTGCCAGCAGCTCACAGGCCTACAATGAGCAGTTCTTC.